One sample yielded the 32 T cell receptor beta chains listed below, sequenced in a study of shared clonotypes between healthy human individuals. Using immunoSEQ multiplex PCR, the repertoire was profiled, and TCRdb retains in-frame clones only, with some absent. This table has hundreds of thousands of clones, 75% to 80% appearing once. Sequences were obtained from PBMCs. These receptors were collected from a woman between 35 and 50 years old in good health. Some clones in this sample may be carry-over from other donors' samples.

The CDR3 DNA is TGTGCCAGCAGTCCTAATCAGGGGGCCAACGTCCTGACTTTC. The encoded protein is CASSPNQGANVLTF. The gene calls are TRBV6-4 and TRBJ2-6; D gene uncertain. V lost 5 bases and J lost 4, with 9 bases in between. This CDR3 region has 14 residues. From germline, CDR1 is MRHNA and CDR2 SNTAGT.

The rearrangement links TRBV11-2 to TRBJ1-2, with D possibly being TRBD1 (5 bases). Between the trimmed V and J ends, which lost 5 bases and 4 bases, there was a span of 17 bases. This CDR3 spans 15 amino acids. Per germline, CDR1 SGHAT and CDR2 FQNNGV. Here the CDR3 DNA reads TGTGCCAGCAGCCCCGGCCCTGGGGACTCCTATGGCTACACCTTC. It specifies CASSPGPGDSYGYTF. Based on the CDR3 plus reference TRBV11-2 and TRBJ1-2, the full variable domain is EAGVAQSPRYKIIEKRQSVAFWCNPISGHATLYWYQQILGQGPKLLIQFQNNGVVDDSQLPKDRFSAERLKGVDSTLKIQPAKLEDSAVYLCASSPGPGDSYGYTFGSGTRLTVV.

Notes on this clone: A far larger clone differs by one base, so this is likely a read error. The V gene is TRBV30, the J gene TRBJ1-4; tentative D call: TRBD1 (5 bases). From germline, CDR1 is GTSNPN and CDR2 SVGIG (reference sequence). Trimming took 5 bases from V and 13 from J, leaving 14 bases between them. This CDR3 has 11 amino acids. The CDR3 DNA follows: TGTGCCTGGGGCAAGGGGCGTACACTGTTTTTT. It codes for CAWGKGRTLFF.

The rearrangement links TRBV28 to TRBJ1-3; the D gene is possibly TRBD1 (5 bases). Deletions cut 5 bases from V and 0 bases from J, with 11 bases between. The CDR3 spans 15 residues. The germline CDR1 and CDR2 sequences are MDHEN and SYDVKM. The CDR3 coding sequence is TGTGCCAGCAGTCCCCCAGGGAGCTCTGGAAACACCATATATTTT. This encodes CASSPPGSSGNTIYF.

The chain recombines TRBV28 with TRBJ2-2; 7 bases match TRBD1. This CDR3 has 16 residues. V was pared by 6 bases and J by 0 bases, with 7 bases of the junction left unmatched. CDR1 MDHEN and CDR2 SYDVKM come from the germline V gene. The CDR3 nucleotides read TGTGCCAGCAGCATTCGGGGACAGTCGAACACCGGGGAGCTGTTTTTT. This codes for CASSIRGQSNTGELFF.

The chain joins TRBV18 to TRBJ2-1; 11 bases are a match to TRBD2. Germline V lookup: CDR1 KGHSH, CDR2 LQKENI. The V and J ends lost 3 bases and 7 bases, in that order; junction bases with no gene match: 5. The length of the CDR3 is 15 residues. CDR3 protein: CASSPALAGVNEQFF. CDR3 coding DNA: TGTGCCAGCTCACCCGCACTAGCGGGAGTGAATGAGCAGTTCTTC.

The table lists this clone with a count of one. Other DNA sequences in the same sample also yield this CDR3. The chain links TRBV7-2 to TRBJ2-1, with D unclear. Per germline, CDR1 SGHTA and CDR2 FQGNSA. The CDR3 runs to 14 residues. The germline V and J ends were trimmed by 1 base and 3 bases, with 7 bases remaining between them. This chain's CDR3 is CASSLVPSYNEQFF. Here the CDR3 DNA reads TGTGCCAGCAGCTTAGTTCCTAGCTACAATGAGCAGTTCTTC. The full variable domain, rest sourced from reference TRBV7-2 and TRBJ2-1, is GAGVSQSPSNKVTEKGKDVELRCDPISGHTALYWYRQSLGQGLEFLIYFQGNSAPDKSGLPSDRFSAERTGGSVSTLTIQRTQQEDSAVYLCASSLVPSYNEQFFGPGTRLTVL.

As regards this clone: This may be a read error, as it is one base from a much larger clone. The CDR3 DNA reads as TGTGCCAGCAGTTTGACAGGGGGCAGGGGGACCCAGTACTTC. Amino acid sequence: CASSLTGGRGTQYF. The J gene is TRBJ2-5, the V gene TRBV7-2, with 10 positions matching TRBD1. Germline CDR1 reads SGHTA; CDR2 reads FQGNSA. After removal of 6 bases from V and 7 bases from J, the junction contained 8 bases not matched to a gene. The CDR3 extends over 14 amino acids.

This sequence joins TRBV2 and TRBJ1-4; D is unresolved. V lost 7 bases, J lost 1 base, and 10 bases lay in between. This CDR3 contains 14 residues. Germline lookup yields CDR1 SNHLY and CDR2 FYNNEI. This CDR3 reads CASIGWVTNEKLFF. The CDR3 bases are TGTGCCAGCATCGGTTGGGTAACTAATGAAAAACTGTTTTTT.

The rearrangement uses TRBV5-4 and TRBJ2-7; the D gene is possibly TRBD1 (5 bases). Germline loops: CDR1 SGHNT, CDR2 YYREEE (reference sequence). V dropped 0 bases and J dropped 4 bases, with 11 bases sitting between them. The CDR3 totals 14 residues. The CDR3 nucleotides are TGTGCCAGCAGCTTGGCAGGGATGGAATACGAGCAGTACTTC. Amino acids: CASSLAGMEYEQYF.

The rearrangement links TRBV5-1 to TRBJ2-5; D perhaps matches TRBD1 (5 bases). Germline-derived CDR1 and CDR2 are SGHRS and YFSETQ. Trimming took 1 base from V and 1 from J, leaving 8 bases between them. The CDR3 loop spans 14 amino acids. The CDR3 region has the DNA TGCGCCAGCAGCTTGCAGGACACCCAAGAGACCCAGTACTTC. As protein: CASSLQDTQETQYF.

This rearrangement joins TRBV10-3 to TRBJ2-3; 10 bases map to TRBD2. This CDR3 has 13 residues. Losses at the gene ends were 10 bases for V and 5 bases for J; bases not matched to a gene: 6. From germline, CDR1 is ENHRY and CDR2 SYGVKD. The CDR3 DNA follows: TGTGCCAGCCTAGCGGGAGACCGAGATACGCAGTATTTT. Residues: CASLAGDRDTQYF.

The sample holds a few counts of this clone. The chain joins TRBV6-1 to TRBJ2-4, with D perhaps TRBD1 or TRBD2 (5 bases each). CDR3 length: 14 residues. The V and J ends lost 1 base and 4 bases respectively, with 8 bases between them. Germline V lookup: CDR1 MNHNS, CDR2 SASEGT. This chain's CDR3 is CASSEGGTKNIQYF. Here the CDR3 DNA reads TGTGCCAGCAGTGAAGGAGGGACGAAAAACATTCAGTACTTC.

The chain links TRBV2 to TRBJ2-5; no definite D call. The CDR3 loop spans 14 amino acids. The germline V and J ends were trimmed by 2 bases and 0 bases, with 7 bases remaining between them. Per the germline V gene, CDR1 is SNHLY and CDR2 is FYNNEI. CDR3 in amino acids: CASSESPYQETQYF. The CDR3 DNA reads TGTGCCAGCAGTGAATCCCCGTACCAAGAGACCCAGTACTTC.

This clone was seen a few times. This sequence joins TRBV14 and TRBJ1-2; D ambiguous. The CDR3 sequence is 13 residues long. V was pared by 1 base and J by 4 bases, with 7 bases between. Germline loops: CDR1 SGHDN, CDR2 FVKESK. The DNA for the CDR3 is TGTGCCAGCAGCCAAGTGTTCGCCTATGGCTACACCTTC. Its protein is CASSQVFAYGYTF.

The chain links TRBV10-3 to TRBJ2-3; D is perhaps TRBD2 (5 bases). The germline V and J ends were trimmed by 6 bases and 2 bases, with 15 bases remaining between them. Germline CDR1 is ENHRY and CDR2 is SYGVKD. The CDR3 runs to 15 residues. As DNA, the CDR3 is TGTGCCATCAGCCGTGGACTCCAACCCACAGATACGCAGTATTTT. Translation: CAISRGLQPTDTQYF.

This clone has a single count. This likely stems from a read error, as it lies one base from a far larger clone. V gene TRBV29-1 combines with J gene TRBJ2-5; possibly TRBD1 for D (6 bases). Germline CDR1 and CDR2: SQVTM and ANQGSEA. The CDR3 extends over 12 amino acids. The CDR3: CSAGGQQEAQYF. CDR3 coding DNA: TGCAGCGCCGGTGGACAGCAAGAGGCCCAGTACTTC.

Concerning this clone itself: This may be a read error: a much more frequent sequence differs by one nucleotide. This sequence joins TRBV6-5 and TRBJ2-1; D gene ambiguous. This CDR3 has 16 residues. Per germline, CDR1 MNHEY and CDR2 SVGAGI. The ends were cut back, 2 bases at V and 0 bases at J, with 11 bases in the middle. The CDR3 sequence is CASSYAIQSSYNEQFF. The CDR3 nucleotides are TGTGCCAGCAGTTACGCCATCCAGAGCTCCTACAATGAGCAGTTCTTC.

This clone was seen once. This sequence joins TRBV29-1 and TRBJ2-3, with 8 bases aligning to TRBD2. This CDR3 contains 13 residues. Trimming at V came to 4 bases and at J to 6 bases, leaving 6 bases not matched to a gene. The germline V gene has CDR1 SQVTM and CDR2 ANQGSEA. In DNA, the CDR3 is TGCAGCGTTGCAGGACTAGCACCCGATACGCAGTATTTT. Translated: CSVAGLAPDTQYF.

Here the CDR3 reads CASLRSSRVYRPQHF. DNA for the CDR3: TGTGCCAGCTTACGGTCCAGCAGGGTCTATCGGCCCCAGCATTTT. V gene TRBV19 combines with J gene TRBJ1-5; TRBD1 might be the D (5 bases). Trimming removed 9 bases from V and 9 bases from J, with 24 bases in between. The CDR3 loop spans 15 amino acids. Germline lookup yields CDR1 LNHDA and CDR2 SQIVND (reference sequence).

The chain recombines TRBV27 with TRBJ1-3; 10 bases align to TRBD1. The J call could be wrong; TRBJ2-2 is a better fit for the DNA end. CDR1 MNHEY and CDR2 SMNVEV come from the germline V gene (reference sequence). This CDR3 contains 16 residues. CDR3 DNA: TGTGCCAGCAGTACCCGGGACAGGGGGAACACCGGGGAGCTGTTTTTT. Protein: CASSTRDRGNTGELFF.

CDR3 sequence: CASSTNRRAWEKLFF. The CDR3 DNA is TGTGCCAGCAGTACGAACAGGCGGGCGTGGGAAAAACTGTTTTTT. The gene calls are TRBV28 and TRBJ1-4, with a tentative D call TRBD1 (5 bases). There are 15 residues in the CDR3. The germline V gene has CDR1 MDHEN and CDR2 SYDVKM. V was trimmed by 5 bases and J by 8 bases, leaving 18 bases between them.

The chain links TRBV5-1 to TRBJ1-2; a weak D match, TRBD1 (5 bases). Germline CDR1 reads SGHRS; CDR2 reads YFSETQ. This CDR3 region has 17 residues. The V end was cut by 5 bases, the J end by 0 bases, with 20 bases between. The CDR3 reads CASSPGAEASANYGYTF. CDR3 bases: TGCGCCAGCAGTCCCGGGGCCGAAGCCTCAGCTAACTATGGCTACACCTTC.

The chain carries TRBV28 and TRBJ1-4, with 7 bases fitting TRBD1. CDR3 length: 17 amino acids. Germline V CDR1 and CDR2: MDHEN, SYDVKM. V dropped 5 bases and J dropped 8; count of bases not matched to a gene: 17. The CDR3 spells CASSLMDRYYSGEKLFF. For the CDR3, the DNA is TGTGCCAGCAGTCTAATGGACAGGTATTATTCTGGCGAAAAACTGTTTTTT. The whole variable domain, remainder taken from reference TRBV28 and TRBJ1-4, is DVKVTQSSRYLVKRTGEKVFLECVQDMDHENMFWYRQDPGLGLRLIYFSYDVKMKEKGDIPEGYSVSREKKERFSLILESASTNQTSMYLCASSLMDRYYSGEKLFFGSGTQLSVL.

In its sample, this clone was seen once. A far larger clone differs by one base, so this is likely a read error. Other nucleotide sequences in the sample specify the same CDR3. The chain uses TRBV27 and TRBJ2-3; D is perhaps TRBD2 (6 bases). CDR1 and CDR2 (germline): MNHEY, SMNVEV (reference sequence). This CDR3 spans 15 amino acids. This chain's CDR3 is CASSSGSIRTDTQYF. In DNA, the CDR3 is TGTGCCAGCAGTTCCGGGAGTATCCGTACAGATACGCAGTATTTC.

The table lists this clone with many counts. The chain links TRBV30 to TRBJ2-5, with TRBD2 matching 11 bases. The CDR3 consists of 15 residues. Trimming took 2 bases from V and 6 from J; bases not matched to a gene: 8. Germline V lookup: CDR1 GTSNPN, CDR2 SVGIG (reference sequence). The CDR3, as DNA: TGTGCCTGGAGTACTAGCGGGAGCGCTGGAAAGACCCAGTACTTC. Amino acids: CAWSTSGSAGKTQYF.

This chain uses TRBV11-2 with TRBJ2-1; D call uncertain. Germline assignment: CDR1 SGHAT and CDR2 FQNNGV. The length of the CDR3 is 12 residues. V gave up 5 bases and J gave up 10 bases, with 12 bases separating them. The CDR3 is CASSPPGWEQFF. In DNA, the CDR3 is TGTGCCAGCAGCCCCCCAGGATGGGAGCAGTTCTTC.

This clone was seen once. In DNA form, the CDR3 reads TGTGCCAGCAGTGGACGGATCTCCTACGAGCAGTACTTC. It codes for CASSGRISYEQYF. This rearrangement joins TRBV2 to TRBJ2-7; the D is unclear. The germline CDR1 and CDR2 sequences are SNHLY and FYNNEI. This CDR3 is built from 13 residues. The V end lost 4 bases, the J end lost 0 bases, and 7 bases lay between the germline ends.

The V call is TRBV10-3, the J call TRBJ1-2; D gene ambiguous. Germline V gene sequence: CDR1 ENHRY, CDR2 SYGVKD. V lost 3 bases, J lost 1 base, and 15 bases lay in between. The CDR3 is 16 amino acids. CDR3 region: CAISETPRGHNYGYTF. The CDR3 coding sequence is TGTGCCATCAGTGAAACCCCCCGAGGCCATAACTATGGCTACACCTTC.

With respect to this clone: A read error likely explains this, since a far larger clone differs by one base. V usage is TRBV20-1 and J usage is TRBJ1-2; D gene unclear. This CDR3 is built from 10 residues. Looked up from germline, CDR1 is DFQATT and CDR2 is SNEGSKA (reference sequence). In nucleotides, the CDR3 is TGCAGTGCAGCAGATTATGGCTACATCTTC. It is translated as CSAADYGYIF.

About this clone itself: A read error is likely here: a far larger clone is one base away. The chain couples TRBV4-2 to TRBJ2-7; 10 nucleotides match TRBD1. Germline-derived CDR1 and CDR2 are LGHNA and YNFKEQ. CDR3 length equals 15 residues. The CDR3 DNA reads TGTGCCAGCAGCCAAGAAGGGGGACAGGGGTACGGGCAGTACTTC. This translates into CASSQEGGQGYGQYF.

This clone was found a few times. The chain is built from TRBV7-8 and TRBJ2-6, with D hard to call. CDR3 length: 15 residues. Between the trimmed V and J ends, which lost 4 bases and 0 bases, there was a span of 7 bases. CDR1 is SGHVS, CDR2 FQNEAQ, per germline. CDR3 DNA sequence: TGTGCCAGCAGCTCGGTCTTCTCTGGGGCCAACGTCCTGACTTTC. This gives the protein CASSSVFSGANVLTF.